These 19 T cell receptor beta chains came from one sample sequenced in a study of blood T cell repertoires in COVID-19. The table came from immunoSEQ multiplex PCR; TCRdb's copy has only in-frame clones and leaves some out. The table shows around 320,000 clones, with around nine tenths occurring only once. Sequenced material: PBMCs or T cells enriched from blood (not recorded which). The receptors come from a woman between 50 and 59 years old who had been exposed to COVID-19.

The gene calls are TRBV25-1 and TRBJ1-2, with 8 bases identical to TRBD1. CDR1 and CDR2 from the germline V gene are MGHDK and SYGVNS. Trimming cost V 5 bases and J 1 base; bases outside gene matches: 9. The length of the CDR3 is 16 residues. The CDR3 DNA sequence: TGTGCCAGCAGTAATCCGGGACAGGAGTTTAACTATGGCTACACCTTC. It specifies CASSNPGQEFNYGYTF.

The rearrangement joins TRBV7-2 to TRBJ1-5; no clear D. The V end was cut by 1 base, the J end by 2 bases, with 9 bases between. The CDR3 runs 15 residues. CDR1 and CDR2 from the germline V gene are SGHTA and FQGNSA. The CDR3 DNA sequence: TGTGCCAGCAGCTTAGGGAGGGTTGGCAATCAGCCCCAGCATTTT. It codes for CASSLGRVGNQPQHF.

The rearrangement uses TRBV28 and TRBJ2-7; D possibly corresponds to TRBD2 (7 bases). The CDR3 runs 15 residues. Germline V lookup: CDR1 MDHEN, CDR2 SYDVKM. The ends were cut back, 4 bases at V and 1 base at J, with 14 bases in the middle. This CDR3 reads CASSYRGALSYEQYF. CDR3 coding DNA: TGTGCCAGCAGTTATCGGGGGGCTCTATCCTACGAGCAGTACTTC.

This clone was counted once. The chain joins TRBV18 to TRBJ2-1; perhaps TRBD2 as D (6 bases). Trimming took off 3 bases at V and 8 bases at J, with 20 bases between the two ends. Germline V gene sequence: CDR1 KGHSH, CDR2 LQKENI. The CDR3 length is 16 residues. Written as DNA, the CDR3 is TGTGCCAGCTCACCCGAGACTAGAGGGCCAATCTATGAGCAGTTCTTC. Its protein is CASSPETRGPIYEQFF.

The CDR3 is CASSLEAGGAEQYF. The DNA for the CDR3 is TGTGCCAGCAGCTTAGAGGCAGGGGGCGCCGAGCAGTACTTC. V and J are TRBV11-2 and TRBJ2-7, with TRBD1 matching 8 bases. From germline, CDR1 is SGHAT and CDR2 FQNNGV. The CDR3 length is 14 residues. J was trimmed by 6 bases and V by 0 bases; bases with no gene match: 4.

V and J are TRBV12-3 or TRBV12-4 and TRBJ1-5; D gene ambiguous. This CDR3 is 13 amino acids long. V was trimmed by 4 bases and J by 4 bases, leaving 8 bases between them. The DNA for the CDR3 is TGTGCCAGCAGTTCTCAGGAAAATCAGCCCCAGCATTTT. Encoded protein: CASSSQENQPQHF.

The chain uses TRBV2 and TRBJ1-3; D ambiguous. Looked up from germline, CDR1 is SNHLY and CDR2 is FYNNEI. With 5 bases removed from V and 4 bases from J, the gap between germline ends came to 3 bases. The length of the CDR3 is 11 residues. CDR3 region: CASSQGNTIYF. The CDR3 DNA reads TGTGCCAGCAGTCAGGGAAACACCATATATTTT.

The genes are TRBV7-2 and TRBJ1-2; unclear D gene. Germline values: CDR1 SGHTA, CDR2 FQGNSA. The V end was cut by 5 bases, the J end by 0 bases, with 10 bases between. The CDR3 length is 14 residues. The CDR3 protein is CASSPVRANYGYTF. The CDR3 DNA sequence: TGTGCCAGCAGCCCCGTAAGAGCTAACTATGGCTACACCTTC. The variable domain in full, completed from reference TRBV7-2 and TRBJ1-2, reads GAGVSQSPSNKVTEKGKDVELRCDPISGHTALYWYRQSLGQGLEFLIYFQGNSAPDKSGLPSDRFSAERTGGSVSTLTIQRTQQEDSAVYLCASSPVRANYGYTFGSGTRLTVV.

The J gene is TRBJ1-5, the V gene TRBV3-1 (or the pseudogene TRBV3-2); TRBD1 matches at 7 bases. Trimming took 4 bases from V and 2 from J; bases not matched to a gene: 8. The CDR3 has 16 residues. The germline V gene has CDR1 LGHDT and CDR2 YNNKEL (reference sequence). The CDR3 DNA reads TGTGCCAGCAGCCCCAGACAGGGAATAGGCAATCAGCCCCAGCATTTT. Amino acid sequence: CASSPRQGIGNQPQHF.

V and J are TRBV9 and TRBJ1-4, with unresolved D. The CDR3 covers 14 residues. Between the trimmed V and J ends, which lost 4 bases and 0 bases, there was a span of 7 bases. CDR1 is SGDLS, CDR2 YYNGEE, per germline. CDR3 protein: CASSREATNEKLFF. The CDR3 DNA is TGTGCCAGCAGCCGAGAAGCAACTAATGAAAAACTGTTTTTT.

This rearrangement joins TRBV7-8 to TRBJ1-4; 8 nucleotides match TRBD1. V shed 1 base and J 7 bases; nucleotides not matched to a gene: 5. The CDR3 sequence is 15 residues long. CDR1 SGHVS and CDR2 FQNEAQ come from the germline V gene. CDR3 in DNA: TGTGCCAGCAGCTTAGAGGCGACAGGGGCTGAAAAACTGTTTTTT. This gives the protein CASSLEATGAEKLFF.

The chain employs TRBV30 and TRBJ2-1; no firm D call. The germline V and J ends were trimmed by 4 bases and 1 base, with 11 bases remaining between them. This CDR3 is 14 amino acids long. Germline CDR1 GTSNPN, CDR2 SVGIG (reference sequence). DNA for the CDR3: TGTGCCTGGACAGTTCCGTGGTCCTACAATGAGCAGTTCTTC. Encoded protein: CAWTVPWSYNEQFF.

This rearrangement joins TRBV7-2 to TRBJ2-1, with D uncertain. V lost 5 bases and J 6 bases, leaving 11 bases between the germline ends. The CDR3 is 13 amino acids. Germline-derived CDR1 and CDR2 are SGHTA and FQGNSA. The CDR3 DNA sequence: TGTGCCAGCAGCCGAGAATTCATCAATGAGCAGTTCTTC. Translating gives CASSREFINEQFF.

The V and J genes are TRBV2 and TRBJ1-5; D perhaps matches TRBD1 (5 bases). Trimming left V 4 bases short and J 7 bases short, with 14 bases between. This CDR3 is 14 amino acids long. CDR1 is SNHLY, CDR2 FYNNEI, per germline. CDR3 bases: TGTGCCAGCAGTGCCGGGACTATTAGGCAGCCCCAGCATTTT. Protein: CASSAGTIRQPQHF.

The CDR3: CASRPDFSNQPQHF. The DNA for the CDR3 is TGTGCCAGCAGACCGGACTTCAGCAATCAGCCCCAGCATTTT. The V call is TRBV27, the J call TRBJ1-5; the D is unclear. The germline V gene has CDR1 MNHEY and CDR2 SMNVEV (reference sequence). Trimming left V 6 bases short and J 1 base short, with 10 bases between. This CDR3 has 14 residues.

This sequence joins TRBV15 and TRBJ1-2; TRBD1 aligns across 12 bases. Germline-derived CDR1 and CDR2 are LNHNV and YYDKDF (reference sequence). The CDR3 length is 13 residues. V dropped 3 bases and J dropped 7; count of bases not matched to a gene: 0. This CDR3 is CATSRGQGAGYTF. The CDR3 DNA reads as TGTGCCACCAGCAGGGGACAGGGGGCTGGCTACACCTTC.

The chain recombines TRBV7-9 with TRBJ1-4; D not certain. Between the trimmed V and J ends, which lost 4 bases and 8 bases, there was a span of 14 bases. The CDR3 spans 14 residues. The germline CDR1 and CDR2 sequences are SEHNR and FQNEAQ (reference sequence). The CDR3 nucleotides are TGTGCCAGCAGCTCCAGCGGTCATTTCGAAAAACTGTTTTTT. Its protein is CASSSSGHFEKLFF.

J is TRBJ1-6 and V is TRBV10-3; TRBD1 matches 7 bases. This CDR3 is built from 14 residues. V was pared by 5 bases and J by 5 bases, with 3 bases of the junction left unmatched. Germline V gives CDR1 ENHRY, CDR2 SYGVKD. CDR3 residues: CAISNTGDNSPLHF. The CDR3 DNA sequence: TGTGCCATCAGTAATACAGGGGATAATTCACCCCTCCACTTT.

The DNA for the CDR3 is TGCGCCAGCAGCCAAGAGGCACAGCTCTATGGCTACACCTTC. It is translated as CASSQEAQLYGYTF. The chain employs TRBV4-1 and TRBJ1-2; no clear D gene. The CDR3 sequence is 14 residues long. Between the trimmed V and J ends, which lost 0 bases and 4 bases, there was a span of 9 bases. Germline CDR1 is MGHRA and CDR2 is YSYEKL.